Listed below are T cell receptor beta chains from one sample, sequenced in a study of neurological immune-mediated disorders. TCRdb itself ran the 5' RACE reads through MiXCR, one entry per CDR3 protein. Of under 45,000 distinct CDR3 sequences listed, over 9.5% are singletons. Source material: PBMCs. The receptors derive from a female donor in good health. CDR3s include the opening cysteine and the closing phenylalanine or tryptophan. D genes are given only for firm matches. The size field is filled for only some rows; it gives once, few, many or a size class.

>TRBV6-5|.|many|TRBJ2-7
TGTGCCAGCAGAAGAAACTACGAGCAGTACTTC
CASRRNYEQYF
>TRBV5-8|TRBD2|many|TRBJ2-1
TGTGCCAGCAGCCCCGGACTAGCGGGAGATACTGAGCAGTTCTTC
CASSPGLAGDTEQFF
>TRBV20-1|.|many|TRBJ1-1
TGCAGTGCTAGGGCAAATAGGGGAATCACTGAAGCTTTCTTT
CSARANRGITEAFF
>TRBV12-3/TRBV12-4|TRBD1|many|TRBJ2-3
TGTGCCAGCAGTTTAGGGACAGGGGTTGGTGATACGCAGTATTTT
CASSLGTGVGDTQYF
>TRBV4-2|TRBD2|many|TRBJ2-1
TGTGCCAGCAGCCAAGCCCGATCCGGACTAGCGGACAATGAGCAGTTCTTC
CASSQARSGLADNEQFF
>TRBV6-2/TRBV6-3|TRBD1|many|TRBJ2-6
TGTGCCAGCAGTCGATGGACAGGGGGTTCTGGGGCCAACGTCCTGACTTTC
CASSRWTGGSGANVLTF
>TRBV20-1|TRBD2|many|TRBJ2-5
TGCAGTGGGTCCGTAGCGGGGGGGCGAGGGGAGACCCAGTACTTC
CSGSVAGGRGETQYF
>TRBV29-1|.|many|TRBJ2-6
TGCAGCGCGTCCAAAGACACCGACTCTGGGGCCAACGTCCTGACTTTC
CSASKDTDSGANVLTF
>TRBV7-2|.|.|TRBJ1-2
TGTGCCAGCACCAGGTCGGGGGCAGACTATGGCTACACCTTC
CASTRSGADYGYTF
>TRBV11-2|TRBD1|many|TRBJ2-5
TGTGCCAGCAGGAGGGGGCCAGGGTCTTACCAAGAGACCCAGTACTTC
CASRRGPGSYQETQYF
>TRBV10-3|.|.|TRBJ2-1
TGTGCCATCCTAGCGACGGGCGGCAATGAACAGTTCTTC
CAILATGGNEQFF
>TRBV5-1|TRBD2|many|TRBJ2-3
TGCGCCAGCAGCATTGGGACTAGCGGGAGGGCCTTAGATACGCAGTATTTT
CASSIGTSGRALDTQYF
>TRBV3-1|.|many|TRBJ1-1
TGTGCCAGCAGCCTCCGTTTTAGTCCTGAAGCTTTCTTT
CASSLRFSPEAFF
>TRBV5-1|.|many|TRBJ2-1
TGCGCCAGCAATCTTAACAATGAGCAGTTCTTC
CASNLNNEQFF
>TRBV29-1|.|many|TRBJ1-4
TGCAGCGTTGCCCCTCAAGGAAGCAGTGAAAAACTGTTTTTT
CSVAPQGSSEKLFF
>TRBV12-3/TRBV12-4|.|many|TRBJ1-2
TGTGCCAGCAGTCCTCAGGGACATGGCTACACCTTC
CASSPQGHGYTF
>TRBV15|.|many|TRBJ2-7
TGTGCCACCAGCAGAGATCTAACGGTCTCCTACGAGCAGTACTTC
CATSRDLTVSYEQYF
>TRBV2|.|many|TRBJ1-2
TGTGCCAGCAGTGAACACAAGAACTATGGCTACACCTTC
CASSEHKNYGYTF